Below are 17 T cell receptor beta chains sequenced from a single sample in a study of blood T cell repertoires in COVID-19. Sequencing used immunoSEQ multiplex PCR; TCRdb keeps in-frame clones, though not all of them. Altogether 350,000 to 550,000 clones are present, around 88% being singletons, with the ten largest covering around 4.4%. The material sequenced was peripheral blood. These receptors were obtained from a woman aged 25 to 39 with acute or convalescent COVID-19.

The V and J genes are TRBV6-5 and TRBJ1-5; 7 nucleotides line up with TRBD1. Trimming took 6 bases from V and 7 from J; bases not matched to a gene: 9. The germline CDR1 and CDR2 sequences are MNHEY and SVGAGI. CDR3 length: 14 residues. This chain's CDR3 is CASSSTGDTQPQHF. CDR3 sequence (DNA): TGTGCCAGCAGCTCAACAGGGGATACGCAGCCCCAGCATTTT.

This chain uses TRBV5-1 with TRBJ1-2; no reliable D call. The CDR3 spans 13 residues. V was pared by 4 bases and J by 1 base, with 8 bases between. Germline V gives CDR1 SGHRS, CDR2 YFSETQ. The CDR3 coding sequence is TGCGCCAGCAGCCGTTTGAGTAACTATGGCTACACCTTC. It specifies CASSRLSNYGYTF.

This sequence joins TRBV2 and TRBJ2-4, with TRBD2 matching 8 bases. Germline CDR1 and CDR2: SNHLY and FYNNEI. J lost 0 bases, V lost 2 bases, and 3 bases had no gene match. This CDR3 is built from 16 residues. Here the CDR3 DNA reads TGTGCCAGCAGTGAACGGGAGGGTGGAGCCAAAAACATTCAGTACTTC. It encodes CASSEREGGAKNIQYF.

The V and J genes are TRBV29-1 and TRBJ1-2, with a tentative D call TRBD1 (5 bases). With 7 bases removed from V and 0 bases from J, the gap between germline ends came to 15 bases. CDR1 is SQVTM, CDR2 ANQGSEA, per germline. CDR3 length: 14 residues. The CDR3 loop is CSARVDKANYGYTF. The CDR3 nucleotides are TGCAGCGCCCGCGTGGACAAAGCTAACTATGGCTACACCTTC.

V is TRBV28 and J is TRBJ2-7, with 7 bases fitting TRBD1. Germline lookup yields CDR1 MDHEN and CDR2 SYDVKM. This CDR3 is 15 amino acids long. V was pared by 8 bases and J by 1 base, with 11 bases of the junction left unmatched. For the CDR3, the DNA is TGTGCCAGCGGCGGACAGGTCGATTCGTCCTACGAGCAGTACTTC. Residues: CASGGQVDSSYEQYF.

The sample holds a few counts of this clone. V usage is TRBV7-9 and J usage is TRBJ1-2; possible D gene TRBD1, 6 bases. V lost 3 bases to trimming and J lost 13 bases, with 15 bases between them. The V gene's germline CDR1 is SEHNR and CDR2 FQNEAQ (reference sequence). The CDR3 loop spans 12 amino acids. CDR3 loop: CASSLGMGAGTF. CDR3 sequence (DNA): TGTGCCAGCAGCTTGGGAATGGGGGCCGGCACCTTC. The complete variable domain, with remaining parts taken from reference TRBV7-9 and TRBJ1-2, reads DTGVSQNPRHKITKRGQNVTFRCDPISEHNRLYWYRQTLGQGPEFLTYFQNEAQLEKSRLLSDRFSAERPKGSFSTLEIQRTEQGDSAMYLCASSLGMGAGTFGSGTRLTVV.

DNA of the CDR3: TGTGCCAGCAGCCTAAAAGGACTAGCGGGGGGAAGCACAGATACGCAGTATTTT. Translation gives CASSLKGLAGGSTDTQYF. J is TRBJ2-3 and V is TRBV9, with 14 positions matching TRBD2. Germline CDR1 and CDR2: SGDLS and YYNGEE. The CDR3 spans 18 residues. V was pared by 4 bases and J by 0 bases, with 7 bases of the junction left unmatched. The full variable domain, rest sourced from reference TRBV9 and TRBJ2-3, is DSGVTQTPKHLITATGQRVTLRCSPRSGDLSVYWYQQSLDQGLQFLIQYYNGEERAKGNILERFSAQQFPDLHSELNLSSLELGDSALYFCASSLKGLAGGSTDTQYFGPGTRLTVL.

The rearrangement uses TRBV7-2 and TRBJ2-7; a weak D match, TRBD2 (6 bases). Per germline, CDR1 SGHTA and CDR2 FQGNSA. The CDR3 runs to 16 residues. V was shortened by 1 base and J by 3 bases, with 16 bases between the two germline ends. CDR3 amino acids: CASSLVAGGLGYEQYF. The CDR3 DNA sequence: TGTGCCAGCAGCTTAGTCGCTGGGGGGTTGGGCTACGAGCAGTACTTC.

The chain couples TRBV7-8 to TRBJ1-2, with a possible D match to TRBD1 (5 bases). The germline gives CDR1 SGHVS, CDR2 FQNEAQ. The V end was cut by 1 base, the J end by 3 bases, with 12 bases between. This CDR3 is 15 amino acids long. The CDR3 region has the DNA TGTGCCAGCAGCTTAGTCGCAGGGCCGGACTATGGCTACACCTTC. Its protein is CASSLVAGPDYGYTF.

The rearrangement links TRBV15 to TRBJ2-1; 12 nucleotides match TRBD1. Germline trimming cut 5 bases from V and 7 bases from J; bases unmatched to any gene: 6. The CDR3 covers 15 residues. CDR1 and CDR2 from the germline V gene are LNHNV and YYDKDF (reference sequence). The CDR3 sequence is CATSLGGQGANEQFF. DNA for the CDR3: TGTGCCACCAGCTTAGGGGGACAGGGGGCGAATGAGCAGTTCTTC.

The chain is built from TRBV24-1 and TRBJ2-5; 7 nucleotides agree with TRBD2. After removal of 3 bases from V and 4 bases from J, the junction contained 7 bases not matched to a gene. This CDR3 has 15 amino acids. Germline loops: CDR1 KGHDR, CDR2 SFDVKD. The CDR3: CATSDPRGDGETQYF. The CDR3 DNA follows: TGTGCCACCAGTGATCCCCGGGGGGATGGAGAGACCCAGTACTTC.

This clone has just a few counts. This CDR3 is CASSDGHPYEQYF. The DNA of the CDR3 is TGCGCCAGCAGTGATGGCCATCCCTACGAGCAGTACTTC. The gene calls are TRBV10-2 and TRBJ2-7; D gene unclear. This CDR3 contains 13 residues. V was shortened by 3 bases and J by 2 bases, with 8 bases between the two germline ends. Germline V CDR1 and CDR2: WSHSY, SAAADI.

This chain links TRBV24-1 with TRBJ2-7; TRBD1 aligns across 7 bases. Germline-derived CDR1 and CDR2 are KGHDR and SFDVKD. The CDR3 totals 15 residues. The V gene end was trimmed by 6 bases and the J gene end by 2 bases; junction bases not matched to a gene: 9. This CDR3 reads CATSNRDSNTYEQYF. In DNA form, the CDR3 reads TGTGCCACCAGTAACCGGGACAGCAACACCTACGAGCAGTACTTC.

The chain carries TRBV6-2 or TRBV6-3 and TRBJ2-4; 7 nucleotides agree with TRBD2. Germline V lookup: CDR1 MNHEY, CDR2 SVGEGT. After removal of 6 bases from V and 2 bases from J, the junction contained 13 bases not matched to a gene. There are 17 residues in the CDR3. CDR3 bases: TGTGCCAGCAGCACCCTCGGCGGGGGTGGGACCAAAAACATTCAGTACTTC. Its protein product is CASSTLGGGGTKNIQYF.

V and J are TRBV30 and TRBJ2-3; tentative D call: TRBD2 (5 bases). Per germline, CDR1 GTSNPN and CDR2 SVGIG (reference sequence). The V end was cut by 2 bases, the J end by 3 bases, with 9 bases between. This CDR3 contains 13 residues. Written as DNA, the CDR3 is TGTGCCTGGAGTAAGTCGGGAACAGATACGCAGTATTTT. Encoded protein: CAWSKSGTDTQYF.

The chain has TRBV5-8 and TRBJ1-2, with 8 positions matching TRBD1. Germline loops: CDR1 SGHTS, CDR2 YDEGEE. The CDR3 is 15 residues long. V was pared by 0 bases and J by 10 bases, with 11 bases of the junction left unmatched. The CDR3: CASSLAQGQGADYTF. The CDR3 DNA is TGTGCCAGCAGCTTGGCCCAGGGGCAGGGGGCAGACTACACCTTC.

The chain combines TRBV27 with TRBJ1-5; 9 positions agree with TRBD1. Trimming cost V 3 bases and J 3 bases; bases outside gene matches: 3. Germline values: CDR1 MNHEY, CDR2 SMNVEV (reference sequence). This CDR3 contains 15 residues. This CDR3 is CASSFTGGPNQPQHF. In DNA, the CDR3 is TGTGCCAGCAGTTTCACAGGGGGCCCCAATCAGCCCCAGCATTTT.